These 3 T cell receptor beta chains were sequenced from one sample in a study of cytomegalovirus exposure and HLA in healthy donors. The PCR ran on 60 Vbeta and 13 Jbeta primers. Using immunoSEQ multiplex PCR, the repertoire was profiled, and TCRdb retains in-frame clones only, with some absent. This sample has tens of thousands of clones, with 60% to 80% found just once. The sequenced sample was PBMCs. The receptor source for this set is a woman in her twenties or thirties in good health and CMV-seronegative.

The chain uses TRBV12-2 and TRBJ1-1. TRBV12-2 is tagged as a pseudogene. This CDR3 region has 12 residues. The CDR3 sequence: CASRLYRGEAFF. The CDR3 region has the DNA TGTGCAAGTCGCTTATATCGGGGTGAAGCTTTCTTT.

V usage is TRBV5-1 and J usage is TRBJ1-3; no firm D call. CDR3 length equals 14 residues. Looked up from germline, CDR1 is SGHRS and CDR2 is YFSETQ. The ends were cut back, 1 base at V and 4 bases at J, with 9 bases in the middle. The CDR3 spells CASSLTVQGNTIYF. The CDR3 nucleotides read TGCGCCAGCAGCTTGACAGTTCAAGGAAACACCATATATTTT.

The rearrangement joins TRBV10-2 to TRBJ2-3; TRBD2 matches at 13 bases. Losses at the gene ends were 6 bases for V and 3 bases for J; bases not matched to a gene: 6. Germline assignment: CDR1 WSHSY and CDR2 SAAADI. This CDR3 region has 16 residues. The CDR3 loop reads CASRELAGGRTDTQYF. The CDR3 DNA is TGCGCCAGCAGAGAACTAGCGGGGGGGCGGACAGATACGCAGTATTTT.